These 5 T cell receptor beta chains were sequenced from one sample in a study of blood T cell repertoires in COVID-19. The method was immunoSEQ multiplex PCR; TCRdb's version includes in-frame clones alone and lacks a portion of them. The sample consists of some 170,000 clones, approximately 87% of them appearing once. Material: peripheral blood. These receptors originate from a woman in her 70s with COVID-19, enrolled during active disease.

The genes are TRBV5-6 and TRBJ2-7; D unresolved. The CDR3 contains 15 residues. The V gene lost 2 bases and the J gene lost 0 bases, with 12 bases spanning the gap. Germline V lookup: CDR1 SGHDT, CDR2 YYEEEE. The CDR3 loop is CASSFLQTSSYEQYF. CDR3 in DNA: TGTGCCAGCAGCTTTTTACAGACCTCCTCCTACGAGCAGTACTTC.

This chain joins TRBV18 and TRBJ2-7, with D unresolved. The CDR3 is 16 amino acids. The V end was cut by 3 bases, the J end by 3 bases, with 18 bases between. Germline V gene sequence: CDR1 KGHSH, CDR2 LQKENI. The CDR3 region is CASSPQNPGAYYEQYF. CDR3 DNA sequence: TGTGCCAGCTCACCCCAGAATCCCGGAGCCTACTACGAGCAGTACTTC.

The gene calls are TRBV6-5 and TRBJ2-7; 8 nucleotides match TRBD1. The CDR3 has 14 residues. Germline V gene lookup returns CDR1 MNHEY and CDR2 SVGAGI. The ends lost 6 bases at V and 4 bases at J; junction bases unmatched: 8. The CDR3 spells CASRPDRGLYEQYF. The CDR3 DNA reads TGTGCCAGCAGACCTGACAGGGGTTTGTACGAGCAGTACTTC.

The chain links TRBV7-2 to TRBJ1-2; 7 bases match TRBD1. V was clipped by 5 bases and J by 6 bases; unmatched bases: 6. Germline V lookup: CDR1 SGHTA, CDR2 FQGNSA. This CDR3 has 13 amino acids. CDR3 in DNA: TGTGCCAGCAGCCAAATCAGGGGGGATGGCTACACCTTC. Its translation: CASSQIRGDGYTF.

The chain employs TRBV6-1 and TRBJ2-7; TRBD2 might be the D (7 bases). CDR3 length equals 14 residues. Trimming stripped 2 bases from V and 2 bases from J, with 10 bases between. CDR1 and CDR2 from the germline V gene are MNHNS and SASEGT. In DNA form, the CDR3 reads TGTGCCAGCAGTGAATGGGGGGGGCCCTACGAGCAGTACTTC. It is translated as CASSEWGGPYEQYF.